This record looks at one TCR beta chain sequence and its context. What it binds is unknown. This specimen comes from a study of cytomegalovirus exposure and HLA in healthy donors. Whole-study context: The same platform was used for the roughly 110 validation repertoires as for the approximately 670 first-cohort repertoires, as reported in a later analysis.

Method: immunoSEQ multiplex PCR; TCRdb's copy keeps in-frame clones and lacks some. Counted here are 230,000 or so clones, 80% to 90% occurring once; the ten biggest clones make up roughly 3%. Study-level results: Researchers counted around 180 TCR beta chains as cytomegalovirus-associated. The CMV antigen specificity of a few CMV-associated chains was confirmed through in vitro analysis. There were some public TCRs occurring in many donors, but most TCR sequences were rare.

The germline V and J ends were trimmed by 2 bases and 6 bases, with 14 bases remaining between them. This CDR3 has 14 residues. The germline CDR1 and CDR2 sequences are SGHRS and YFSETQ. The rearrangement joins TRBV5-1 to TRBJ1-1, with D unclear. The material sequenced was PBMCs. The receptor was derived from a woman under 30 in good health and CMV-seronegative. The CDR3: CASSFRPPRAEAFF. As DNA, the CDR3 is TGCGCCAGCAGCTTTCGTCCCCCGCGGGCTGAAGCTTTCTTT.